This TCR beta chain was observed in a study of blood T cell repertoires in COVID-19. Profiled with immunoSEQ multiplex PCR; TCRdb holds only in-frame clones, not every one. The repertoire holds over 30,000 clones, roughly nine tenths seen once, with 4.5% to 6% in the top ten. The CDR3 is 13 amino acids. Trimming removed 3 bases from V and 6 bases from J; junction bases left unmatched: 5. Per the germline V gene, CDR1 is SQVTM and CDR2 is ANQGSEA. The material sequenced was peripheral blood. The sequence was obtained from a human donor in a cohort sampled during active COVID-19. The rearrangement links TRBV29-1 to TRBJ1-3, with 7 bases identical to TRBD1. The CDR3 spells CSVEGTVKNTIYF. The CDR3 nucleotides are TGCAGCGTTGAGGGGACAGTAAAAAACACCATATATTTT.